This TCR beta chain comes out of a study of shared clonotypes between healthy human individuals. About the research overall: Plates per donor: three CD4 naive, three CD4 memory, two CD8 naive, one CD8 memory.

General observations from the study: Clonotypes shared by all four donors outscored non-shared clonotypes in generation probability.

Using approximately 200 ng DNA, tens of thousands of T cell genomes, the sorted-subset replicate PCRs were run. Here immunoSEQ multiplex PCR was the method, and the copy in TCRdb shows in-frame clones only, minus some. The sample yields 300,000 or so clones, over 65% seen once. CDR1 and CDR2 from the germline V gene are KGHSH and LQKENI. This CDR3 has 13 residues. V was trimmed by 3 bases and J by 3 bases, leaving 7 bases between them. Regarding this clone: Its specificity is not known. This CDR3 is also generated by other DNA sequences in the sample.

The receptor was derived from a man between 25 and 39 years old in good health. The V and J genes are TRBV18 and TRBJ2-3; D is unclear. The material sequenced was memory CD4+ T cells sorted from blood. Subset of the sample: CD45RA-negative fraction. The DNA of the CDR3 is TGTGCCAGCTCACCGACCGCTACAGATACGCAGTATTTT. It specifies CASSPTATDTQYF.